Listed here is a single T cell receptor beta chain. Germline V CDR1 and CDR2: LNHNV, YYDKDF (reference sequence). V shed 6 bases, J shed 3 bases, and the junction held 8 bases outside the gene matches. The CDR3 contains 15 residues. The data are from a study of T cell responses to AZD1222 COVID-19 vaccine. TCRdb's table, derived via immunoSEQ multiplex PCR, lists solely in-frame clones and lacks some. The sample lists 150,000 or so clones, roughly 91% occurring once. The clonotype was recovered from an adult who received the AZD1222 COVID-19 vaccine. The input for sequencing was peripheral blood, taken 28 days after the second AZD1222 dose. The chain is built from TRBV15 and TRBJ2-1; 7 bases agree with TRBD2. The CDR3, as DNA: TGTGCCACCAGGACCGGGACTACTAACTACAATGAGCAGTTCTTC. This sequence encodes CATRTGTTNYNEQFF. Together with reference TRBV15 and TRBJ2-1, the CDR3 gives the full variable domain: DAMVIQNPRYQVTQFGKPVTLSCSQTLNHNVMYWYQQKSSQAPKLLFHYYDKDFNNEADTPDNFQSRRPNTSFCFLDIRSPGLGDTAMYLCATRTGTTNYNEQFFGPGTRLTVL.